This record looks at one TCR beta chain sequence and its context. Its specificity is unknown. CDR1 is MGHDK, CDR2 SYGVNS, per germline. There are 13 residues in the CDR3. V was shortened by 7 bases and J by 1 base, with 10 bases between the two germline ends. The sample is drawn from a study of T cell responses to AZD1222 COVID-19 vaccine. Generated by immunoSEQ multiplex PCR, the TCRdb table keeps only in-frame clones and is missing some. This table has under 70,000 clones, about 87% appearing once. General observations from the study: The study found vaccine-associated CD4 TCRs spanning spike, dominant at 160-218 and 743-854. There were mostly white British donors and more females than males, and clonal diversity was possibly underestimated.

The receptor's source is an adult in good health. The V and J genes are TRBV25-1 and TRBJ1-1; no reliable D call. The input for sequencing was peripheral blood, taken on day 0 of AZD1222 vaccination. The CDR3 nucleotides are TGTGCCAGCACCCAAGTGGGGAACACTGAAGCTTTCTTT. Protein sequence: CASTQVGNTEAFF.